This T cell receptor (beta chain) derives from a study of cytotoxic CD8 clonotypes in ibrutinib-treated CLL. Overall study: Researchers reported 11 to 12 relapsed/refractory and approximately 15 treatment-naive patients, about 17 of them IGHV unmutated.

Some clones are missing from TCRdb's copy, which holds only in-frame ones; the method was immunoSEQ multiplex PCR. The sample comprises some 130,000 clones, approximately 83% of which are singletons, and approximately 2% rests with the top ten. Findings and caveats of the study: Public clonotypes occurred uncommonly; on treatment, they contracted or remained stable.

The V gene's germline CDR1 is SGHNT and CDR2 YYREEE (reference sequence). Trimming took off 4 bases at V and 11 bases at J, with 20 bases between the two ends. This CDR3 is built from 14 residues. This clone has only a few counts. Its antigen remains unidentified. The material sequenced was PBMCs, taken after 24 months of ibrutinib treatment. The sequence derives from a human donor with chronic lymphocytic leukemia. This chain uses TRBV5-4 with TRBJ2-3, with D perhaps TRBD1 or TRBD2 (6 bases each). The CDR3 loop reads CASSPDGGWVGQYF. The CDR3 bases are TGTGCCAGCAGCCCCGACGGGGGCTGGGTGGGGCAGTATTTT.